A selection of T cell receptor beta chains follows, all from one sample in a study of cytomegalovirus exposure and HLA in healthy donors. Produced via immunoSEQ multiplex PCR; TCRdb's table is partial and in-frame only. Here the sample spans over 150,000 clones, 68% being singletons. The source material was PBMCs. Source of these receptors: a man between 50 and 59 years old in good health and CMV-seronegative. CDR3s include the opening cysteine and the closing phenylalanine or tryptophan. A D gene is named only where the DNA matches it firmly. Clone size is not always given. Where it is, it says once, few, many or a class for expanded clones.

D | J | size | V | DNA | CDR3
- | TRBJ1-1 | - | TRBV7-2 | TGTGCCAGCAGCTTAGAGGCGGCGGGCACTGAAGCTTTCTTT | CASSLEAAGTEAFF
- | TRBJ1-1 | - | TRBV10-3 | TGTGCCATCAGTGAGAATCCGGGGGTTCGGGGAACTGAAGCTTTCTTT | CAISENPGVRGTEAFF
TRBD1 | TRBJ1-2 | - | TRBV10-2 | TGCGCCAGCAGAGGACAGGGACCCTATGGCTACACCTTC | CASRGQGPYGYTF
- | TRBJ1-2 | - | TRBV19 | TGTGCCAGTAGTATTAAGACTGAGTCATATGGCTACACCTTC | CASSIKTESYGYTF
- | TRBJ1-1 | - | TRBV27 | TGTGCCAGCAGTTCCATACCCGGCGGGGGAGGCACTGAAGCTTTCTTT | CASSSIPGGGGTEAFF
TRBD1 | TRBJ1-2 | - | TRBV6-5 | TGTGCCAGCAGCCCCGGGACAGGGGGCTCTGGCTACACCTTC | CASSPGTGGSGYTF
- | TRBJ2-3 | few | TRBV7-2 | TGTGCCAGCAGCTTAGCGCATAGTGGGGGGGGCCGGGCAGATACGCAGTATTTT | CASSLAHSGGGRADTQYF
- | TRBJ2-7 | once | TRBV7-2 | TGTGCCAGCAGCTTAGAAGGAGGCAGAGCCTACGAGCAGTACTTC | CASSLEGGRAYEQYF
TRBD2 | TRBJ2-3 | - | TRBV2 | TGTGCCAGCATCGGGACTAGCGGGGAGAGCACAGATACGCAGTATTTT | CASIGTSGESTDTQYF
TRBD1 | TRBJ1-5 | once | TRBV5-6 | TGTGCCAGCAGCTACTCCGGGACAGTCCGAAATCAGCCCCAGCATTTT | CASSYSGTVRNQPQHF
TRBD1 | TRBJ1-5 | few | TRBV28 | TGTGCCAGCAGGGGGGACAGGGCTCAGCCCCAGCATTTT | CASRGDRAQPQHF
- | TRBJ1-1 | - | TRBV11-2 | TGTGCCAGCAGCTTAGTTGCAGGCTTTAACACTGAAGCTTTCTTT | CASSLVAGFNTEAFF
TRBD2 | TRBJ2-1 | - | TRBV5-1 | TGCGCCAGCAGCTTGGTTGCGACTCGGGGGGGGCATGAGCAGTTCTTC | CASSLVATRGGHEQFF
- | TRBJ2-6 | - | TRBV7-9 | TGTGCCAGCAGCCTAGGACGGGCTGGGGCCAACGTCCTGACTTTC | CASSLGRAGANVLTF
TRBD1 | TRBJ2-5 | few | TRBV28 | TGTGCCAGCGGGGACAGGGGCCAAGAGACCCAGTACTTC | CASGDRGQETQYF
- | TRBJ1-3 | - | TRBV13 | TGTGCCAGCAGCTTAGACTCGAGCTCTGGAAACACCATATATTTT | CASSLDSSSGNTIYF
TRBD1 | TRBJ1-1 | - | TRBV25-1 | TGTGCCAGCAGTGTAAGGGGGCCTGAAACTGAAGCTTTCTTT | CASSVRGPETEAFF
TRBD1 | TRBJ2-2 | - | TRBV7-2 | TGTGCCAGCAGCAATTTGGACAGGGGGGCGAACACCGGGGAGCTGTTTTTT | CASSNLDRGANTGELFF
- | TRBJ1-1 | - | TRBV29-1 | TGCAGCGCCCGTAGGGGGAACACTGAAGCTTTCTTT | CSARRGNTEAFF
TRBD2 | TRBJ2-3 | - | TRBV9 | TGTGCCAGCAGCTCCCGGACTAGCGGGGGGGCGATGAGAGATACGCAGTATTTT | CASSSRTSGGAMRDTQYF
- | TRBJ2-7 | - | TRBV4-1 | TGCGCCAGCAGCCCTCTTGGGCAGAGCCCCTACGAGCAGTACTTC | CASSPLGQSPYEQYF
- | TRBJ1-5 | - | TRBV2 | TGTGCCAGCAGTTCGGGGAGGGGGGGGTCGATTGGATATAGCAATCAGCCCCAGCATTTT | CASSSGRGGSIGYSNQPQHF
TRBD2 | TRBJ2-5 | - | TRBV9 | TGTGCCAGCAGCGTAGGTAGCGGGGGGGCCGGGGGTGAGACCCAGTACTTC | CASSVGSGGAGGETQYF
TRBD1 | TRBJ1-1 | - | TRBV10-3 | TGTGCCATCAGTGAGTCGATGGGACAGGGGAGTCCTGAAGCTTTCTTT | CAISESMGQGSPEAFF
TRBD2 | TRBJ2-1 | - | TRBV11-1 | TGTGCCAGCAGCTCCTTAGCGGGGGGTGGGGTCGATGAGCAGTTCTTC | CASSSLAGGGVDEQFF
TRBD1 | TRBJ2-2 | few | TRBV27 | TGTGCCAGCAGGGACAGGGGATTCACCGGGGAGCTGTTTTTT | CASRDRGFTGELFF
TRBD2 | TRBJ2-4 | - | TRBV5-1 | TGCGCCAGCAGCCTGGAGGGTCAGCGGGGGGGGTACTTC | CASSLEGQRGGYF
- | TRBJ2-5 | few | TRBV7-9 | TGTGCCAGCAGCTCATTTGACAGGTACCAAGAGACCCAGTACTTC | CASSSFDRYQETQYF
- | TRBJ2-7 | - | TRBV6-5 | TGTGCCAGCAGTCCCAGGCAGGGCTCCTACGAGCAGTACTTC | CASSPRQGSYEQYF
TRBD2 | TRBJ2-7 | - | TRBV6-1 | TGTGCCAGCAGTGAAACCCGGGAGGCCCTCTACGAGCAGTACTTC | CASSETREALYEQYF
TRBD2 | TRBJ2-1 | once | TRBV9 | TGTGCCAGCAGCGTAGAAGCGGGGGGGCCCAATGAGCAGTTCTTC | CASSVEAGGPNEQFF
TRBD2 | TRBJ2-1 | - | TRBV7-2 | TGTGCCAGCAGCGTAGGACTAGCGGGGGTTGAGCAGTTCTTC | CASSVGLAGVEQFF
- | TRBJ1-1 | - | TRBV29-1 | TGCAGCGTTGTTATGGTCGGGCAGGGGTGGACTGAAGCTTTCTTT | CSVVMVGQGWTEAFF
- | TRBJ2-5 | few | TRBV25-1 | TGTGCCAGCTCCCTTGGTAGCGCCCAAGAGACCCAGTACTTC | CASSLGSAQETQYF
- | TRBJ2-1 | - | TRBV4-1 | TGCGCCAGCAGCCAAGTCGGGGACTCCTACAATGAGCAGTTCTTC | CASSQVGDSYNEQFF
- | TRBJ2-7 | - | TRBV7-2 | TGTGCCAGCAGCTTAGGCGGGACTGTCACCTACGAGCAGTACTTC | CASSLGGTVTYEQYF
TRBD1 | TRBJ1-2 | once | TRBV7-2 | TGTGCCAGCAGCTTAGTGGCAGGGGGCAACTATGGCTACACCTTC | CASSLVAGGNYGYTF
- | TRBJ2-1 | few | TRBV4-3 | TGCGCCAGCAGCCAAGGAGGATCGAAATCCTACAATGAGCAGTTCTTC | CASSQGGSKSYNEQFF
TRBD1 | TRBJ1-2 | - | TRBV7-2 | TGTGCCAGCAGCCTCCAGACAGGGGGTAACTATGGCTACACCTTC | CASSLQTGGNYGYTF
- | TRBJ1-4 | few | TRBV6-6 | TGTGCCAGCAGTACCAGGGCAGGCGAAAAACTGTTTTTT | CASSTRAGEKLFF
- | TRBJ2-3 | few | TRBV27 | TGTGCCAGCAGTTTCAGGCAGGGAATGATGGATACGCAGTATTTT | CASSFRQGMMDTQYF
TRBD1 | TRBJ1-1 | - | TRBV28 | TGTGCCAGCAGTTTATCCGACAGGGTAGCTGAAGCTTTCTTT | CASSLSDRVAEAFF
- | TRBJ2-1 | - | TRBV6-4 | TGTGCCAGCAGTGAAAGGAGGACTAAGGCCTACAATGAGCAGTTCTTC | CASSERRTKAYNEQFF
- | TRBJ1-2 | - | TRBV19 | TGTGCCAGTAGTATAATTGACTCCGTTAACTATGGCTACACCTTC | CASSIIDSVNYGYTF